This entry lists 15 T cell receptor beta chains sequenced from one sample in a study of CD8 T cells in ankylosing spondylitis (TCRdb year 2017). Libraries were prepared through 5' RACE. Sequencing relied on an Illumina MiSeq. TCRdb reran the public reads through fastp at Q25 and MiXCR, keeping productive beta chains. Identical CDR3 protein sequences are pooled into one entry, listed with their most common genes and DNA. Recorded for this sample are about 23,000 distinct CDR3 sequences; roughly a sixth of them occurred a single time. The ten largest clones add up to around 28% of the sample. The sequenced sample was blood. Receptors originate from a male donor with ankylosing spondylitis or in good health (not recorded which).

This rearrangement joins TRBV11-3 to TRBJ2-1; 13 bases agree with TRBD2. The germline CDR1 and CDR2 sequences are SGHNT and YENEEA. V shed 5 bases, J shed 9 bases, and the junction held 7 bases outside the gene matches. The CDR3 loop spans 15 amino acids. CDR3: CASSPRLAGGGEQFF. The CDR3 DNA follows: TGTGCCAGCAGCCCCCGACTAGCGGGAGGTGGTGAGCAGTTCTTC.

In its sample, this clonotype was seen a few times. For the CDR3, the DNA is TGCGCCAGCAGCTTTTCGAGGGTGGGTTTCGACAATGAGCAGTTCTTC. It is translated as CASSFSRVGFDNEQFF. The chain carries TRBV5-1 and TRBJ2-1, with TRBD2 as a possible D gene (5 bases). The CDR3 runs 16 residues. Trimming removed 2 bases from V and 5 bases from J, with 17 bases in between. In germline, CDR1 is SGHRS, CDR2 YFSETQ. The variable domain in full, completed from reference TRBV5-1 and TRBJ2-1, reads KAGVTQTPRYLIKTRGQQVTLSCSPISGHRSVSWYQQTPGQGLQFLFEYFSETQRNKGNFPGRFSGRQFSNSRSEMNVSTLELGDSALYLCASSFSRVGFDNEQFFGPGTRLTVL.

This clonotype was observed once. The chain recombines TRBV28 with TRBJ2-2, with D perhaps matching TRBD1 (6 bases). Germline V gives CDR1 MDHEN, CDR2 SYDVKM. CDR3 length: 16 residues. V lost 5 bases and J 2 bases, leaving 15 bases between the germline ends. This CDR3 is CASSHRAGLNTGELFF. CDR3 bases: TGTGCCAGCAGTCACAGGGCAGGATTAAACACCGGGGAGCTGTTTTTT. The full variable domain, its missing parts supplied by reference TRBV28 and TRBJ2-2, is DVKVTQSSRYLVKRTGEKVFLECVQDMDHENMFWYRQDPGLGLRLIYFSYDVKMKEKGDIPEGYSVSREKKERFSLILESASTNQTSMYLCASSHRAGLNTGELFFGEGSRLTVL.

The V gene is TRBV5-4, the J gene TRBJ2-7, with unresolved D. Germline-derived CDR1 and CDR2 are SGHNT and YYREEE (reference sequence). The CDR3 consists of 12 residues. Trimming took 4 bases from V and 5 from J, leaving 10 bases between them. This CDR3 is CASSTLGNEQYF. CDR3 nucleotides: TGTGCCAGCAGCACGCTGGGTAACGAGCAGTACTTC.

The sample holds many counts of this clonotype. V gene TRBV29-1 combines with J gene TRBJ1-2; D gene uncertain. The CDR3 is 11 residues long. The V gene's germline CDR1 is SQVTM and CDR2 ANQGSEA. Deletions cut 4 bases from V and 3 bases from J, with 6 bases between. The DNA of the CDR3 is TGCAGCGTTGGGGCAGACTATGGCTACACCTTC. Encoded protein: CSVGADYGYTF. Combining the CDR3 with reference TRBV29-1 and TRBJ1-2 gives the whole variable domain SAVISQKPSRDICQRGTSLTIQCQVDSQVTMMFWYRQQPGQSLTLIATANQGSEATYESGFVIDKFPISRPNLTFSTLTVSNMSPEDSSIYLCSVGADYGYTFGSGTRLTVV.

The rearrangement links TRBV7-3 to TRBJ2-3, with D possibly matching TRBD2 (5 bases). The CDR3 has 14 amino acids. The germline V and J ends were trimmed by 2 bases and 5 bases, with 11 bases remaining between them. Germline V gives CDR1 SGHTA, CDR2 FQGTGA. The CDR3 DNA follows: TGTGCCAGCAGCTTAGTCGGGGATCGAGATACGCAGTATTTT. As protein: CASSLVGDRDTQYF.

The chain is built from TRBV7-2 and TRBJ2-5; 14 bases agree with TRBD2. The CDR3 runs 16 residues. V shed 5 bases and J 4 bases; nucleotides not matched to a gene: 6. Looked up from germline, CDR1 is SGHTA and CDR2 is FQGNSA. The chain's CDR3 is CASSPRLAGGGETQYF. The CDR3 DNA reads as TGTGCCAGCAGCCCCCGACTAGCGGGAGGGGGAGAGACCCAGTACTTC.

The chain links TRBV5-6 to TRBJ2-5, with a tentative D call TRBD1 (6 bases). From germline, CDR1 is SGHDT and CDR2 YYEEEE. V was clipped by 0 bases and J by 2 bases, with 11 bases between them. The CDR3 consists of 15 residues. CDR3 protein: CASSLGIGQQETQYF. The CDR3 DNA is TGTGCCAGCAGCTTGGGAATTGGACAGCAAGAGACCCAGTACTTC.

The CDR3 spells CASSHFTYNEQFF. For the CDR3, the DNA is TGTGCCAGCAGCCACTTTACCTACAATGAGCAGTTCTTC. V usage is TRBV14 and J usage is TRBJ2-1; D not resolved. Trimming took off 3 bases at V and 2 bases at J, with 5 bases between the two ends. Germline V gene data show CDR1 as SGHDN and CDR2 as FVKESK. The CDR3 sequence is 13 residues long. The full variable domain, completed using reference TRBV14 and TRBJ2-1, is EAGVTQFPSHSVIEKGQTVTLRCDPISGHDNLYWYRRVMGKEIKFLLHFVKESKQDESGMPNNRFLAERTGGTYSTLKVQPAELEDSGVYFCASSHFTYNEQFFGPGTRLTVL.

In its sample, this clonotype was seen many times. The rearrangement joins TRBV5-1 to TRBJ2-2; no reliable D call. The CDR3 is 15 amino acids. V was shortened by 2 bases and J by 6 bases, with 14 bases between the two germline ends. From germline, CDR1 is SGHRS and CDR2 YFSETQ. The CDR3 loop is CASSFSGPDSGELFF. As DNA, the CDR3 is TGCGCCAGCAGCTTCTCCGGCCCAGACTCCGGGGAGCTGTTTTTT.

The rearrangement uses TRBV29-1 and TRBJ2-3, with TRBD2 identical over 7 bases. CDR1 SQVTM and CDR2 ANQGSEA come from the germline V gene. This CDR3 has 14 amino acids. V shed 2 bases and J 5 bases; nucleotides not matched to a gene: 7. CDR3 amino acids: CSVELAGVGDTQYF. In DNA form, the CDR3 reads TGCAGCGTTGAATTGGCGGGAGTGGGAGATACGCAGTATTTT.

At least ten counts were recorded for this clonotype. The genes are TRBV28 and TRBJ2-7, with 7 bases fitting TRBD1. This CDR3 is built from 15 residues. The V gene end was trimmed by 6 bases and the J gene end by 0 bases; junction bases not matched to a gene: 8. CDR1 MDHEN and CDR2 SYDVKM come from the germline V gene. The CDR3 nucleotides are TGTGCCAGCAGATCCGACAGGGCGCCCTCCTACGAGCAGTACGTC. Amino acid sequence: CASRSDRAPSYEQYV.

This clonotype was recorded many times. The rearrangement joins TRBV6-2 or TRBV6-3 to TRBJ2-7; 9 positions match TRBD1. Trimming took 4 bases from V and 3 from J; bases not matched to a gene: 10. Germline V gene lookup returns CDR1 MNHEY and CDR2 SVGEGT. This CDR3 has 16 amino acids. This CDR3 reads CASSSRGQGPNYEQYF. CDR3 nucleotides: TGTGCCAGCAGTTCAAGAGGACAGGGGCCCAACTACGAGCAGTACTTC.

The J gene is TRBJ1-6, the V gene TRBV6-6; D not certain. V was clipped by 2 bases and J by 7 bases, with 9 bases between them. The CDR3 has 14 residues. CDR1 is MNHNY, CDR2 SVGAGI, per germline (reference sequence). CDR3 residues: CASSYRSFNSPLHF. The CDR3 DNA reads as TGTGCCAGCAGTTACCGCTCATTCAATTCACCCCTCCACTTT.

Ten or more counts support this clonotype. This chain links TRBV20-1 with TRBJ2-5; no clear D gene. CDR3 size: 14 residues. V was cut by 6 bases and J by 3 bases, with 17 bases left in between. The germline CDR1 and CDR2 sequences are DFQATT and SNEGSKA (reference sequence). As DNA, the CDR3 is TGCAGTGCATGCCTGGGGTCGCAAGAAGAGACCCAGTACTTC. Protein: CSACLGSQEETQYF.